The T cell receptor beta chain under discussion was sequenced for a study of T cell clonotyping in hematopoietic cell transplantation. For the study at large: Cytoreduction preceded collection of pretransplant recipient samples.

Study outcomes and limitations: Pathologically expanded recipient clonotypes increased progressively from day 30 to day 180 as diversity fell.

Details on this clone: Its target is unknown.

Time point here: recipient sample about 28 days before transplant, after cytoreduction. Recipients were bled about 28 days pretransplant and at posttransplant days 30, 100, 180. Sequenced by immunoSEQ multiplex PCR; TCRdb stores in-frame clones only, minus some. The repertoire holds 30,000 to 40,000 clones, with roughly 95% as singletons. This CDR3 spans 15 amino acids. Germline loops: CDR1 KGHSH, CDR2 LQKENI. The V and J ends lost 3 bases and 7 bases respectively, with 13 bases between them. The sample here was peripheral blood mononuclear cells, taken before stem cell transplant. The V gene is TRBV18, the J gene TRBJ1-6; a possible D gene is TRBD1 (6 bases). The TCR was taken from a man aged 40-49 years with chronic myeloid leukemia. Some clones in this sample may be carry-over from other donors' samples. DNA of the CDR3: TGTGCCAGCTCACCTGGGTCCCAGGGGAATTCACCCCTCCACTTT. Protein sequence: CASSPGSQGNSPLHF.